Listed below are T cell receptor beta chains from one sample, sequenced in a study of shared clonotypes between healthy human individuals. This table comes from immunoSEQ multiplex PCR, and its TCRdb copy is limited to in-frame clones, with some not included. The sample records about half a million clones, 70% to 80% being singletons. Sequenced sample: PBMCs. These receptors originate from a woman in her thirties or forties in good health. Some clones in this sample may be carry-over from other donors' samples. CDR3s include the opening cysteine and the closing phenylalanine or tryptophan. Fields, in order: V gene, clone size, J gene, D gene, CDR3 DNA, CDR3 protein. The D gene is left open where the match is weak. The size of a clone is reported for some rows only, either as once, few or many, or as a class for expanded clones.

V: TRBV6-1; size: -; J: TRBJ2-7; D: -; DNA: TGTGCCAGCAGTGAAAGGGTAACCGGCGGGGTTGACGAGCAGTACTTC; CDR3: CASSERVTGGVDEQYF
V: TRBV9; size: -; J: TRBJ2-7; D: TRBD2; DNA: TGTGCCAGCAGCGCCTCTGGACTAGCGGGAACGGGGGAGCAGTACTTC; CDR3: CASSASGLAGTGEQYF
V: TRBV25-1; size: -; J: TRBJ2-7; D: -; DNA: TGTGCCAGCAGTGATCAGGGGAACGTCTACGAGCAGTACTTC; CDR3: CASSDQGNVYEQYF
V: TRBV19; size: -; J: TRBJ2-3; D: -; DNA: TGTGCCAGTGCCGGGACTTTAAGCACAGATACGCAGTATTTT; CDR3: CASAGTLSTDTQYF
V: TRBV4-2; size: -; J: TRBJ2-5; D: -; DNA: TGTGCCAGCAGCCAAGGACGGGATGGGGAGGAGACCCAGTACTTC; CDR3: CASSQGRDGEETQYF
V: TRBV7-9; size: -; J: TRBJ2-1; D: TRBD2; DNA: TGTGCCAGCAGCCCCCGGGGGGGTTCCTACAATGAGCAGTTCTTC; CDR3: CASSPRGGSYNEQFF
V: TRBV5-6; size: -; J: TRBJ2-5; D: -; DNA: TGTGCCAGCAGCTTGGCCTCCGGGACCCAGTACTTC; CDR3: CASSLASGTQYF
V: TRBV12-5; size: -; J: TRBJ2-3; D: TRBD2; DNA: TGTGCTAGTGGCCTGGGACTATCTAGCACAGATACGCAGTATTTT; CDR3: CASGLGLSSTDTQYF
V: TRBV7-8; size: -; J: TRBJ2-3; D: -; DNA: TGTGCCAGCAGCTTAGCCCCACAGACAGATACGCAGTATTTT; CDR3: CASSLAPQTDTQYF
V: TRBV10-3; size: -; J: TRBJ2-5; D: TRBD2; DNA: TGTGCCATCAGTGGTAGACTAGCGGGAGGACCCCAAGAGACCCAGTACTTC; CDR3: CAISGRLAGGPQETQYF
V: TRBV6-4; size: many; J: TRBJ2-1; D: TRBD2; DNA: TGTGCCAGCAGTAGCGGGACTAGCGGAAACAATGAGCAGTTCTTC; CDR3: CASSSGTSGNNEQFF
V: TRBV11-3; size: -; J: TRBJ2-1; D: -; DNA: TGTGCCAGCAGCTTAGATATTTGGGGTGAGCAGTTCTTC; CDR3: CASSLDIWGEQFF
V: TRBV25-1; size: -; J: TRBJ2-5; D: TRBD2; DNA: TGTGCCAGCAGTGTACTAGCGGGGTACCAAGAGACCCAGTACTTC; CDR3: CASSVLAGYQETQYF
V: TRBV29-1; size: -; J: TRBJ1-1; D: TRBD1; DNA: TGCAGCGGGCTGGGACAGCTCAACACTGAAGCTTTCTTT; CDR3: CSGLGQLNTEAFF
V: TRBV7-2; size: -; J: TRBJ2-5; D: TRBD2; DNA: TGTGCCAGCAGCTTATTAGCGGGCTACCCCAAAGAGACCCAGTACTTC; CDR3: CASSLLAGYPKETQYF
V: TRBV5-4; size: -; J: TRBJ2-2; D: -; DNA: TGTGCCAGCAGCTCCAAGCCCGGGGAGCTGTTTTTT; CDR3: CASSSKPGELFF
V: TRBV7-2; size: -; J: TRBJ1-2; D: -; DNA: TGTGCCAGCAGCCCGACCAGGGCAGGGGCTGAGGCCTATGGCTACACCTTC; CDR3: CASSPTRAGAEAYGYTF
V: TRBV18; size: -; J: TRBJ2-7; D: -; DNA: TGTGCCAGCTCACCGGTTTACGAGCAGTACTTC; CDR3: CASSPVYEQYF
V: TRBV5-6; size: -; J: TRBJ2-5; D: -; DNA: TGTGCCAGCAGCGCCGGTGGTGGGGGCGTAGAGACCCAGTACTTC; CDR3: CASSAGGGGVETQYF
V: TRBV5-1; size: -; J: TRBJ2-1; D: -; DNA: TGCGCCAGCAGCTTAGGACTCTCCTACAATGAGCAGTTCTTC; CDR3: CASSLGLSYNEQFF
V: TRBV29-1; size: -; J: TRBJ2-1; D: -; DNA: TGCAGCGTTGCGGACAATGAGCAGTTCTTC; CDR3: CSVADNEQFF
V: TRBV6-4; size: -; J: TRBJ2-7; D: -; DNA: TGTGCCAGCAGTGACTCGAGCTCCTACGAGCAGTACTTC; CDR3: CASSDSSSYEQYF
V: TRBV7-9; size: -; J: TRBJ1-3; D: -; DNA: TGTGTTACAACATACGCCTCTGGAAACACCATATATTTT; CDR3: CVTTYASGNTIYF
V: TRBV11-2; size: -; J: TRBJ2-2; D: TRBD2; DNA: TGTGCCAGCAGCTTAGATCGGGCTAGCGGTGGCGGGGAGCTGTTTTTT; CDR3: CASSLDRASGGGELFF
V: TRBV6-6; size: few; J: TRBJ2-7; D: -; DNA: TGTGCCAGCAGTTTCGGGACGGAAGCCTACGAGCAGTACTTC; CDR3: CASSFGTEAYEQYF
V: TRBV9; size: -; J: TRBJ2-2; D: -; DNA: TGTGCCAGCAGCGTAGAGGACAGACACACCGGGGAGCTGTTTTTT; CDR3: CASSVEDRHTGELFF
V: TRBV19; size: -; J: TRBJ2-2; D: TRBD2; DNA: TGTGCCAGTAGAGGAAGGGGACTAGCGGGAGACACCGGGGAGCTGTTTTTT; CDR3: CASRGRGLAGDTGELFF
V: TRBV29-1; size: -; J: TRBJ2-7; D: TRBD2; DNA: TGCAGCGCGGCCGGGGGGTCCTCCTACGAGCAGTACTTC; CDR3: CSAAGGSSYEQYF
V: TRBV7-2; size: -; J: TRBJ1-3; D: -; DNA: TGTGCCAGCAGTGTAAAGGCTTTCTCTGGAAACACCATATATTTT; CDR3: CASSVKAFSGNTIYF
V: TRBV19; size: -; J: TRBJ2-7; D: TRBD1; DNA: TGTGCCAGTTCCGCCATTGCCAAGACAGGGGTCTACGAGCAGTACTTC; CDR3: CASSAIAKTGVYEQYF
V: TRBV5-1; size: -; J: TRBJ1-5; D: -; DNA: TGCGCCAGCAGCTTGGGAGGGGCTGGACAGCCCCAGCATTTT; CDR3: CASSLGGAGQPQHF
V: TRBV28; size: few; J: TRBJ1-5; D: -; DNA: TGTGCCAGTTTAACAGGGACGGGCAATCAGCCCCAGCATTTT; CDR3: CASLTGTGNQPQHF
V: TRBV6-1; size: -; J: TRBJ2-7; D: TRBD1; DNA: TGTGCCAGCCAGGCCGACAGGGGTCTTTACGAGCAGTACTTC; CDR3: CASQADRGLYEQYF
V: TRBV19; size: -; J: TRBJ1-2; D: TRBD1; DNA: TGTGCCAGTAGTCGTAAGGACAGGGGATCTCCATATGGCTACACCTTC; CDR3: CASSRKDRGSPYGYTF
V: TRBV28; size: -; J: TRBJ2-5; D: TRBD1; DNA: TGTGCCAGCAGCAGTCGACAGGGGTGGCAAGAGACCCAGTACTTC; CDR3: CASSSRQGWQETQYF
V: TRBV7-2; size: -; J: TRBJ1-5; D: TRBD1; DNA: TGTGCCAGCAGCGAGACAGGGCGGCAGCCCCAGCATTTT; CDR3: CASSETGRQPQHF
V: TRBV27; size: -; J: TRBJ2-3; D: TRBD2; DNA: TGTGCCAGCAGTTTATCACTAGCGGGCACAGATACGCAGTATTTT; CDR3: CASSLSLAGTDTQYF
V: TRBV7-6; size: few; J: TRBJ2-5; D: TRBD2; DNA: TGTGCCAGCAGCTTAGCGGTTACCGGACTAGCGGGAATAGAGACCCAGTACTTC; CDR3: CASSLAVTGLAGIETQYF
V: TRBV7-3; size: -; J: TRBJ2-5; D: -; DNA: TGTGCCAGCTCCCGAGGGGGGGGCCAAGAGACCCAGTACTTC; CDR3: CASSRGGGQETQYF